These 16 T cell receptor beta chains were sequenced from one sample in a study of cytomegalovirus exposure and HLA in healthy donors. Here immunoSEQ multiplex PCR was the method, and the copy in TCRdb shows in-frame clones only, minus some. The table records under 350,000 clones, 80% to 90% of them present only once. Sequencing was carried out using PBMCs. These receptors all stem from a woman aged 18-29 years in good health and CMV-seronegative.

This clone was observed once. The V call is TRBV7-2, the J call TRBJ1-5; D gene unclear. V was clipped by 5 bases and J by 1 base, with 18 bases between them. Germline CDR1 and CDR2: SGHTA and FQGNSA. The CDR3 has 17 amino acids. The CDR3 loop reads CASSPRVGTISNQPQHF. The CDR3 nucleotides read TGTGCCAGCAGCCCACGAGTCGGTACTATAAGCAATCAGCCCCAGCATTTT.

The J gene is TRBJ1-2, the V gene TRBV6-5; 12 positions match TRBD1. The CDR3 is made up of 16 amino acids. The germline V gene has CDR1 MNHEY and CDR2 SVGAGI. The ends lost 4 bases at V and 4 bases at J; junction bases unmatched: 7. In nucleotides, the CDR3 is TGTGCCAGCAGTTCAGGGACAGGGGGCATGATCTATGGCTACACCTTC. Amino acid sequence: CASSSGTGGMIYGYTF.

This sequence joins TRBV5-5 and TRBJ2-7, with D maybe TRBD1 (6 bases). Per germline, CDR1 SGHKS and CDR2 YYEKEE (reference sequence). CDR3 size: 17 residues. V gave up 0 bases and J gave up 0 bases, with 16 bases separating them. The CDR3 loop reads CASSLVSGRGYSYEQYF. The CDR3 DNA sequence: TGTGCCAGCAGCTTGGTATCGGGCAGGGGATACTCCTACGAGCAGTACTTC.

CDR3 DNA sequence: TGTGCCAGCAGTCTTAGGGGCACTGAAGCTTTCTTT. This codes for CASSLRGTEAFF. The gene calls are TRBV6-5 and TRBJ1-1, with a tentative D call TRBD1 (5 bases). V was trimmed by 5 bases and J by 4 bases, leaving 8 bases between them. This CDR3 region has 12 residues. The V gene's germline CDR1 is MNHEY and CDR2 SVGAGI.

The J gene is TRBJ2-7, the V gene TRBV7-6; 10 bases line up with TRBD2. This CDR3 comprises 15 residues. Looked up from germline, CDR1 is SGHVS and CDR2 is FNYEAQ. After removal of 5 bases from V and 6 bases from J, the junction contained 10 bases not matched to a gene. The CDR3 DNA sequence: TGTGCCAGCAGCCCACAGGCTAGCGGGAGCTCCGAGCAGTACTTC. Protein product: CASSPQASGSSEQYF.

J is TRBJ2-7 and V is TRBV27; 7 bases line up with TRBD1. The CDR3 loop spans 15 amino acids. V trimming: 6 bases; J trimming: 4 bases; junction bases outside the gene matches: 12. Germline CDR1 reads MNHEY; CDR2 reads SMNVEV (reference sequence). The CDR3 loop reads CASSGTALDRYEQYF. The DNA of the CDR3 is TGTGCCAGCAGCGGGACCGCATTGGACAGGTACGAGCAGTACTTC.

The genes are TRBV30 and TRBJ1-1; D may be TRBD1 (6 bases). Between the trimmed V and J ends, which lost 4 bases and 3 bases, there was a span of 21 bases. Germline lookup yields CDR1 GTSNPN and CDR2 SVGIG (reference sequence). This CDR3 spans 16 amino acids. CDR3 nucleotide sequence: TGTGCCTGGACCCACGGGAGGTGGGGGCGAGACACTGAAGCTTTCTTT. As protein: CAWTHGRWGRDTEAFF.

The J gene is TRBJ2-3, the V gene TRBV30, with 8 bases fitting TRBD1. Germline V CDR1 and CDR2: GTSNPN, SVGIG (reference sequence). The CDR3 extends over 14 amino acids. V shed 3 bases, J shed 6 bases, and the junction held 8 bases outside the gene matches. Written as DNA, the CDR3 is TGTGCCTGGAGCCTGGGACAGGCGGGCGATACGCAGTATTTT. It translates to CAWSLGQAGDTQYF. Complete variable domain (other parts from reference TRBV30 and TRBJ2-3): SQTIHQWPATLVQPVGSPLSLECTVEGTSNPNLYWYRQAAGRGLQLLFYSVGIGQISSEVPQNLSASRPQDRQFILSSKKLLLSDSGFYLCAWSLGQAGDTQYFGPGTRLTVL.

The chain uses TRBV29-1 and TRBJ2-3; 9 bases align to TRBD1. Germline V gene data show CDR1 as SQVTM and CDR2 as ANQGSEA. The J segment lost 4 bases and the V segment lost 4 bases, leaving 0 bases of the junction unmatched. The CDR3 length is 12 residues. CDR3 coding DNA: TGCAGCGTTGGGGACAGGGCAGATACGCAGTATTTT. This codes for CSVGDRADTQYF.

V and J are TRBV5-6 and TRBJ1-5; D might be TRBD1 (6 bases). The CDR3 loop spans 15 amino acids. Germline-derived CDR1 and CDR2 are SGHDT and YYEEEE. Trimming left V 4 bases short and J 2 bases short, with 13 bases between. CDR3 in amino acids: CASSPAAGGNQPQHF. The DNA of the CDR3 is TGTGCCAGCAGCCCGGCCGCAGGGGGCAATCAGCCCCAGCATTTT.

The chain couples TRBV27 to TRBJ2-2; D might be TRBD1 (6 bases). Trimming shortened V by 5 bases and J by 0 bases, and 31 bases separated the two germline ends. Germline assignment: CDR1 MNHEY and CDR2 SMNVEV (reference sequence). CDR3 length: 22 amino acids. This chain's CDR3 is CASSTTTLSRTGKGSNTGELFF. Here the CDR3 DNA reads TGTGCCAGCAGTACGACAACACTTAGCCGTACAGGGAAGGGTTCGAACACCGGGGAGCTGTTTTTT.

This clone was recorded a few times. The J gene is TRBJ1-1, the V gene TRBV6-1; TRBD1 matches at 9 bases. CDR3 length: 12 amino acids. The germline gives CDR1 MNHNS, CDR2 SASEGT. With 8 bases clipped from V and 11 bases from J, the junction kept 9 bases outside the gene matches. The CDR3 DNA reads TGTGCCAGCCGAACAGGGGGCGCGGGGGCTTTCTTT. Protein sequence: CASRTGGAGAFF.

The chain employs TRBV6-5 and TRBJ2-7; D perhaps matches TRBD2 (5 bases). Trimming took 2 bases from V and 9 from J, leaving 14 bases between them. This CDR3 region has 13 residues. Germline V gives CDR1 MNHEY, CDR2 SVGAGI. The CDR3 bases are TGTGCCAGCAGTTACCGTTTAGGAGGACCGCAGTACTTC. Its translation is CASSYRLGGPQYF.

The chain carries TRBV25-1 and TRBJ1-2, with 10 nucleotides matching TRBD1. V shed 3 bases and J 3 bases; nucleotides not matched to a gene: 4. This CDR3 is 15 amino acids long. CDR1 is MGHDK and CDR2 is SYGVNS in the germline V gene. The CDR3 nucleotides are TGTGCCAGCAGTGAGGGGACAGGGGCTTACTATGGCTACACCTTC. The encoded protein is CASSEGTGAYYGYTF.

The V and J genes are TRBV6-1 and TRBJ2-5; 11 bases map to TRBD1. Germline loops: CDR1 MNHNS, CDR2 SASEGT. The CDR3 spans 15 residues. V was clipped by 5 bases and J by 5 bases; unmatched bases: 7. CDR3 sequence reads: CASSRTGGVWETQYF. In DNA, the CDR3 is TGTGCCAGCAGTCGGACAGGGGGCGTATGGGAGACCCAGTACTTC.

The chain joins TRBV2 to TRBJ1-5; a weak D match, TRBD1 (5 bases). Germline lookup yields CDR1 SNHLY and CDR2 FYNNEI. There are 15 residues in the CDR3. V was pared by 2 bases and J by 4 bases, with 12 bases between. DNA for the CDR3: TGTGCCAGCAGTGAAAATGGGGGGGGTAATCAGCCCCAGCATTTT. Its translation: CASSENGGGNQPQHF.